One and the same sample provided the 4 T cell receptor beta chains below, sequenced in a study of T cell changes during pregnancy in multiple sclerosis (dated by TCRdb to 2018 to 2020). Receptor libraries were prepared by the immunoSEQ multiplex PCR assay. This is the immuneACCESS table as TCRdb keeps it, with only in-frame sequences that have V and J called. A part of the clones is gone; compared with another copy, unresolved V genes explain less than half, and the rest is unexplained. The sample has 45,000 or so clones on record, about nine tenths of them singletons. Less than 1.5% of the sample rests with the top ten. Source material: PBMCs (not recorded whether the cells were cultured). The receptors were sampled from a female donor with multiple sclerosis, enrolled in a pregnancy study.

The chain combines TRBV6-5 with TRBJ2-1, with 9 positions matching TRBD1. Per the germline V gene, CDR1 is MNHEY and CDR2 is SVGAGI. V dropped 3 bases and J dropped 7; count of bases not matched to a gene: 7. CDR3 length: 15 amino acids. The CDR3 sequence is CASSYRDREGNEQFF. DNA for the CDR3: TGTGCCAGCAGTTATAGGGACAGGGAGGGGAATGAGCAGTTCTTC.

The CDR3 loop reads CASSLGRQGIYTEAFF. The DNA of the CDR3 is TGTGCCAGCAGCTTAGGTAGACAGGGGATCTACACTGAAGCTTTCTTT. The gene calls are TRBV7-9 and TRBJ1-1; 8 bases align to TRBD1. CDR3 length equals 16 residues. Germline lookup yields CDR1 SEHNR and CDR2 FQNEAQ (reference sequence). V was clipped by 1 base and J by 3 bases; unmatched bases: 7.

The chain recombines TRBV27 with TRBJ2-5, with D possibly being TRBD1 (5 bases). The CDR3 is made up of 15 amino acids. Trimming removed 3 bases at V and 5 bases at J, with 16 bases between. Germline-derived CDR1 and CDR2 are MNHEY and SMNVEV (reference sequence). CDR3 in amino acids: CASSLGFDSAETQYF. The CDR3 bases are TGTGCCAGCAGTTTGGGGTTCGACAGCGCTGAGACCCAGTACTTC.

This clone was counted a single time. This chain connects TRBV30 to TRBJ2-2, with 12 bases aligning to TRBD2. The trim removed 0 bases at V and 3 bases at J, leaving 8 bases unmatched. The CDR3 sequence is 18 residues long. Germline V gene data show CDR1 as GTSNPN and CDR2 as SVGIG (reference sequence). CDR3 sequence: CAWSVTSGSTAYTGELFF. Here the CDR3 DNA reads TGTGCCTGGAGTGTGACTAGCGGGAGCACCGCGTACACCGGGGAGCTGTTTTTT.